Here is one T cell receptor beta chain with its context. What it recognizes is unknown. This record comes from a study of cytomegalovirus exposure and HLA in healthy donors. Notes on the study in general: As was reported, the HLA-A and HLA-B alleles of most subjects were accurately predicted from TCR beta sequences. As immune exposure information, only CMV serostatus was available. On later analysis, the bulk of CMV-associated TCR beta chains appeared to be HLA-restricted.

The PCR ran on 60 Vbeta and 13 Jbeta primers. Sequenced by immunoSEQ multiplex PCR; TCRdb stores in-frame clones only, minus some. The table lists under 300,000 clones, 70% to 90% of them singletons. Looked up from germline, CDR1 is LNHDA and CDR2 is SQIVND (reference sequence). The V and J ends lost 1 base and 7 bases, in that order; junction bases with no gene match: 7. This CDR3 has 15 amino acids. Sequencing was carried out using PBMCs. V is TRBV19 and J is TRBJ2-1; 7 bases align to TRBD1. This clonotype originated in a woman in her thirties or forties in good health and CMV-seropositive. This CDR3 is CASSIARGRRNEQFF. The CDR3 bases are TGTGCCAGTAGTATAGCGAGGGGGCGACGGAATGAGCAGTTCTTC.